The 8 T cell receptor beta chains reported below all come from one sample, sequenced in a study of identical twins. In TCRdb, the 5' RACE reads were re-called with MiXCR into one record per CDR3 protein. This table holds some 1,700,000 distinct CDR3 sequences, 32% found once. Sample: cord blood. Receptors were obtained from a newborn girl in good health.

This clonotype turned up a few times. V is TRBV13 and J is TRBJ1-6, with D possibly TRBD1 on 6 matching bases. Trimming took off 5 bases at V and 8 bases at J, with 13 bases between the two ends. Germline CDR1 PRHDT, CDR2 FYEKMQ (reference sequence). The CDR3 spans 14 residues. CDR3 sequence: CASSRRDNYSPLHF. The CDR3 coding sequence is TGTGCCAGCAGCCGCCGGGACAATTATTCACCCCTCCACTTT.

This clonotype appeared a few times. J is TRBJ2-1 and V is TRBV10-1; TRBD1 might be the D (6 bases). The V end was cut by 4 bases, the J end by 9 bases, with 13 bases between. Germline V gives CDR1 WNHNN, CDR2 SYGVQD (reference sequence). The CDR3 covers 13 residues. In DNA form, the CDR3 reads TGCGCCAGCAGTGGACTGGAAGGGGGTGAGCAGTTCTTC. Its protein is CASSGLEGGEQFF.

J is TRBJ2-3 and V is TRBV6-1, with 13 nucleotides matching TRBD2. The CDR3 runs 17 residues. CDR1 and CDR2 (germline): MNHNS, SASEGT. V gave up 9 bases and J gave up 0 bases; unmatched junction bases: 9. CDR3 residues: CASGRLAGGQSTDTQYF. CDR3 bases: TGTGCCAGTGGGAGACTAGCGGGGGGCCAAAGCACAGATACGCAGTATTTT.

The chain has TRBV20-1 and TRBJ2-3; 9 positions match TRBD2. Germline lookup yields CDR1 DFQATT and CDR2 SNEGSKA (reference sequence). The CDR3 runs 15 residues. With 0 bases clipped from V and 7 bases from J, the junction kept 8 bases outside the gene matches. The CDR3 loop is CSARDPGSGGHTQYF. In DNA, the CDR3 is TGCAGTGCTAGAGACCCGGGTAGCGGGGGCCATACGCAGTATTTT.

The rearrangement joins TRBV4-2 to TRBJ1-2, with 8 bases identical to TRBD1. CDR3 length: 15 amino acids. Germline V gene lookup returns CDR1 LGHNA and CDR2 YNFKEQ. Trimming at V came to 2 bases and at J to 7 bases, leaving 9 bases not matched to a gene. The CDR3 reads CASSQLGQGTGGYTF. The CDR3 DNA is TGTGCCAGCAGCCAATTAGGACAGGGAACAGGTGGCTACACCTTC.

The V and J genes are TRBV10-3 and TRBJ2-1; 12 bases map to TRBD2. The CDR3 runs to 16 residues. Germline V gene sequence: CDR1 ENHRY, CDR2 SYGVKD. The V gene end was trimmed by 3 bases and the J gene end by 2 bases; junction bases not matched to a gene: 2. CDR3 in DNA: TGTGCCATCAGTGACACTAGCGGGAGGCCCTACAATGAGCAGTTCTTC. Protein sequence: CAISDTSGRPYNEQFF.

V usage is TRBV15 and J usage is TRBJ2-3; D uncertain. The V end lost 2 bases, the J end lost 2 bases, and 8 bases lay between the germline ends. Germline V lookup: CDR1 LNHNV, CDR2 YYDKDF (reference sequence). This CDR3 comprises 14 residues. The chain's CDR3 is CATSRSTDTDTQYF. The CDR3 DNA is TGTGCCACCAGCAGATCAACAGACACAGATACGCAGTATTTT.

This clonotype was seen once. The chain employs TRBV5-1 and TRBJ2-1; the match to TRBD2 covers 14 bases. The J call may not be correct, given that the DNA end is closer to TRBJ2-7. The CDR3 length is 19 residues. Germline loops: CDR1 SGHRS, CDR2 YFSETQ. The CDR3 protein is CASSLGLAGGLSSYNEQYF. CDR3 nucleotides: TGCGCCAGCAGTCTCGGACTAGCGGGAGGCCTGAGCTCCTACAATGAGCAGTACTTC.